This T cell receptor (beta chain) originates from a study of neurological immune-mediated disorders. Trimming at V came to 6 bases and at J to 5 bases, leaving 5 bases not matched to a gene. The germline gives CDR1 MNHEY, CDR2 SMNVEV (reference sequence). The CDR3 is made up of 13 amino acids. TCRdb re-analysed the 5' RACE reads in MiXCR, keeping a single row per CDR3 protein. The table lists roughly 70,000 distinct CDR3 sequences, around 3.9% of them singletons. This clonotype came up many times. Its antigen remains unidentified. Overall study findings and caveats: Repertoires from 18 of 34 multiple sclerosis patients grouped phylogenetically into a related-CDR3 cluster, suggesting a possible signature.

Sequencing was done on a sample of PBMCs. This sequence originates from a man aged 25-45 years with multiple sclerosis. The chain employs TRBV27 and TRBJ2-7; 9 nucleotides match TRBD1. The CDR3 loop reads CASSANRGHEQYF. CDR3 sequence (DNA): TGTGCCAGCAGCGCAAACAGGGGGCACGAGCAGTACTTC.